These T cell receptor beta chains were read from a single sample in a study of CD8 T cells in Susac syndrome. TCRdb analysed the immunoSEQ multiplex PCR reads with MiXCR anew, one entry per CDR3 protein. The repertoire includes tens of thousands of distinct CDR3 sequences, around 93% of them detected once, and less than 0.16% sits in the top ten. Specimen: CD4+ T cells from PBMCs. The receptors shown here come from a human donor with Susac syndrome. CDR3s include the opening cysteine and the closing phenylalanine or tryptophan. The D gene is left open where the match is weak. Only some rows state a clone size, as once, few, many or a class for expanded clones.

clone size: once
V gene: TRBV7-2
J gene: TRBJ2-5
D gene: .
CDR3 protein: CASSDTYQETQYF
CDR3 DNA: TGTGCCAGCAGCGATACTTACCAAGAGACCCAGTACTTC

clone size: once
V gene: TRBV28
J gene: TRBJ1-2
D gene: .
CDR3 protein: CASSLGSGIYGYTF
CDR3 DNA: TGTGCCAGCAGTTTGGGGTCGGGAATTTATGGCTACACCTTC

clone size: .
V gene: TRBV2
J gene: TRBJ2-2
D gene: TRBD1
CDR3 protein: CASSPPTGVNTGELFF
CDR3 DNA: TGTGCCAGCAGTCCTCCGACAGGGGTGAACACCGGGGAGCTGTTTTTT

clone size: .
V gene: TRBV7-7
J gene: TRBJ1-1
D gene: TRBD1
CDR3 protein: CASSPLWRGRDTEAFF
CDR3 DNA: TGTGCTAGCAGCCCGCTTTGGAGGGGGCGGGACACTGAAGCTTTCTTT

clone size: .
V gene: TRBV25-1
J gene: TRBJ1-4
D gene: .
CDR3 protein: CASSRQGNEKLFF
CDR3 DNA: TGTGCCAGCAGCCGCCAGGGTAATGAAAAACTGTTTTTT

clone size: .
V gene: TRBV27
J gene: TRBJ1-2
D gene: .
CDR3 protein: CASSSLPQLTPNYGYTF
CDR3 DNA: TGTGCCAGCAGTTCCTTGCCTCAGTTAACCCCTAACTATGGCTACACCTTC

clone size: .
V gene: TRBV28
J gene: TRBJ1-4
D gene: .
CDR3 protein: CASSPTLYRDANEKLFF
CDR3 DNA: TGTGCCAGCAGTCCGACCCTTTACAGGGATGCTAATGAAAAACTGTTTTTT

clone size: .
V gene: TRBV7-9
J gene: TRBJ2-3
D gene: .
CDR3 protein: CASSSLGNQGDTQYF
CDR3 DNA: TGTGCCAGCAGCTCATTGGGGAACCAAGGGGATACGCAGTATTTT

clone size: .
V gene: TRBV11-1
J gene: TRBJ2-1
D gene: .
CDR3 protein: CASMRTTGNEQFF
CDR3 DNA: TGTGCCAGCATGAGGACTACCGGCAATGAGCAGTTCTTC

clone size: .
V gene: TRBV7-9
J gene: TRBJ2-7
D gene: .
CDR3 protein: CASSLASPATYEQYF
CDR3 DNA: TGTGCCAGCAGCTTAGCATCACCAGCCACCTACGAGCAGTACTTC